These 7 T cell receptor beta chains were sequenced from one sample in a study of regulatory T cells in long-lasting Graves disease. The time point is: newly diagnosed GD, antithyroid drugs for less than 3 months. PBMC-extracted RNA yielded the TCR library. CDR3 regions were amplified by Arm-PCR using iRepertoire HTBI primers to build TCR beta libraries. From the multiplex PCR reads, TCRdb called clonotypes with MiXCR, one entry per CDR3 protein. In the table there are about 220,000 distinct CDR3 sequences, roughly 19% of which are singletons. The sample was also linked to a second study, of T cells in Graves' hyperthyroidism and ophthalmopathy.

The specimen was peripheral blood mononuclear cells (PBMCs), collected at new diagnosis, from a patient treated with antithyroid drugs. The receptor set was obtained from a woman aged 30 to 39 with Graves disease.

This clonotype was found many times. The chain uses TRBV7-9 and TRBJ2-1; 10 nucleotides agree with TRBD1. Germline values: CDR1 SEHNR, CDR2 FQNEAQ (reference sequence). The CDR3 consists of 16 residues. V gave up 3 bases and J gave up 5 bases; unmatched junction bases: 7. This CDR3 reads CASSFSLGTGDNEQFF. The CDR3 region has the DNA TGTGCCAGCAGCTTCTCCCTCGGGACAGGGGACAATGAGCAGTTCTTC.

The chain joins TRBV5-1 to TRBJ2-5, with 8 bases identical to TRBD1. CDR1 is SGHRS, CDR2 YFSETQ, per germline. V lost 4 bases to trimming and J lost 5 bases; unmatched junction nucleotides: 7. The CDR3 has 14 residues. CDR3 bases: TGCGCCAGCAGCATGACAGGGGCTGCCGAGACCCAGTACTTC. Residues: CASSMTGAAETQYF.

The V call is TRBV11-1, the J call TRBJ1-1, with 9 bases fitting TRBD1. This CDR3 has 14 amino acids. V lost 5 bases and J lost 8; bases outside the gene matches: 9. Germline loops: CDR1 SGHAT, CDR2 FQDESV (reference sequence). The DNA of the CDR3 is TGTGCCAGCAGCGTACGAACAGGGGGCTTGGAAGCTTTCTTT. Protein: CASSVRTGGLEAFF.

This clonotype was counted at least ten times. The chain combines TRBV5-6 with TRBJ2-5; D not certain. The germline V and J ends were trimmed by 5 bases and 1 base, with 15 bases remaining between them. The CDR3 covers 15 residues. The V gene's germline CDR1 is SGHDT and CDR2 YYEEEE. The CDR3 DNA is TGTGCCAGCAGTACGATGGGGAAATCCCAAGAGACCCAGTACTTC. Its translation is CASSTMGKSQETQYF.

This clonotype was found many times. As DNA, the CDR3 is TGTGCCATCAGTAACTCTGCTCAGCCCCAGCATTTT. Translated, it gives CAISNSAQPQHF. V and J are TRBV10-3 and TRBJ1-5; D is uncertain. The CDR3 contains 12 residues. The germline CDR1 and CDR2 sequences are ENHRY and SYGVKD. V was pared by 5 bases and J by 6 bases, with 8 bases between.

The genes are TRBV4-3 and TRBJ2-1; D gene ambiguous. Trimming stripped 4 bases from V and 1 base from J, with 11 bases between. There are 15 residues in the CDR3. The germline CDR1 and CDR2 sequences are LGHNA and YSLEER. CDR3: CASSPGAVSYNEQFF. The CDR3 DNA reads as TGCGCCAGCAGCCCTGGAGCAGTGTCCTACAATGAGCAGTTCTTC.

This chain links TRBV2 with TRBJ1-1; D is perhaps TRBD1 (5 bases). Trimming took 6 bases from V and 1 from J, leaving 9 bases between them. Germline loops: CDR1 SNHLY, CDR2 FYNNEI. The length of the CDR3 is 13 residues. The CDR3 nucleotides are TGTGCCAGCAGGGCAGGGTGGAACACTGAAGCTTTCTTT. This gives the protein CASRAGWNTEAFF.